These T cell receptor beta chains were read from a single sample in a study of beta chain features in type 1 diabetes. Generated by immunoSEQ multiplex PCR, the TCRdb table keeps only in-frame clones and is missing some. The profile shows 620,000 or so clones, roughly a sixth of them singletons. Sequenced: naive CD4+ T cells from blood. All receptors derive from a man aged 18 to 30 in good health. CDR3s include the opening cysteine and the closing phenylalanine or tryptophan. D genes are given only for firm matches. Size is omitted from some rows. Given values are once, few, many or a class for expanded clones.

>few|TRBJ2-7|TRBD2|TRBV5-1
CASKLSMPTSGVSF
TGCGCCAGCAAGCTATCAATGCCGACTAGCGGGGTTTCCTTC
>NA|TRBJ2-7|TRBD1|TRBV6-5
CASSYKGQGPYEQYF
TGTGCCAGCAGTTACAAAGGACAGGGACCCTACGAGCAGTACTTC
>NA|TRBJ2-7|NA|TRBV7-3
CASSPRASYEQYF
TGTGCCAGCAGCCCTAGGGCTTCCTACGAGCAGTACTTC
>NA|TRBJ2-7|TRBD2|TRBV6-5
CASTISLANSYEQYF
TGTGCCAGCACCATATCACTAGCGAACTCCTACGAGCAGTACTTC
>NA|TRBJ2-1|TRBD2|TRBV2
CASSGTSGSYNEQFF
TGTGCCAGCTCGGGAACGAGCGGGAGTTACAATGAGCAGTTCTTC
>NA|TRBJ2-1|NA|TRBV5-1
CASSKGRNNEQFF
TGCGCCAGCAGCAAGGGACGGAACAATGAGCAGTTCTTC
>NA|TRBJ2-1|TRBD2|TRBV5-6
CASSRGLEDPSSYNEQFF
TGTGCCAGCAGCCGGGGACTAGAGGACCCTAGCTCCTACAATGAGCAGTTCTTC
>few|TRBJ1-2|NA|TRBV4-1
CASSQDHRGQGYTF
TGCGCCAGCAGCCAAGATCATCGGGGGCAGGGCTACACCTTC
>NA|TRBJ2-7|TRBD2|TRBV7-2
CASSLVAGGRTYEQYF
TGTGCCAGCAGCTTAGTAGCGGGAGGGAGAACCTACGAGCAGTACTTC
>NA|TRBJ1-4|NA|TRBV28
CASSLPASGGNEKLFF
TGTGCCAGCAGTTTGCCCGCCTCGGGAGGGAATGAAAAACTGTTTTTT
>NA|TRBJ2-7|NA|TRBV7-9
CASSLGQAAYEQYF
TGTGCCAGCAGCTTAGGGCAGGCCGCGTACGAGCAGTACTTC
>NA|TRBJ2-2|NA|TRBV6-5
CASSLSWGTGELFF
TGTGCCAGCAGTTTGTCTTGGGGCACCGGGGAGCTGTTTTTT
>few|TRBJ2-7|TRBD1|TRBV28
CASSSTGTGAYEQYF
TGTGCCAGCAGTTCAACCGGGACAGGGGCCTACGAGCAGTACTTC
>NA|TRBJ1-2|NA|TRBV9
CASSVAPGPLWGMTF
TGTGCCAGCAGCGTAGCCCCAGGCCCCTTGTGGGGAATGACCTTC
>few|TRBJ2-4|TRBD2|TRBV5-6
CASSLLLRGIAKNIQYF
TGTGCCAGCAGCTTGCTGTTGCGGGGGATAGCCAAAAACATTCAGTACTTC
>NA|TRBJ1-2|NA|TRBV30
CACATINYGYTF
TGTGCCTGCGCGACAATCAACTATGGCTACACCTTC
>few|TRBJ2-2|TRBD2|TRBV4-1
CASSQDQRGGYTGELFF
TGCGCCAGCAGCCAAGATCAGAGGGGAGGGTACACCGGGGAGCTGTTTTTT
>NA|TRBJ1-5|NA|TRBV4-1
CASSQEGGSSRQPQHF
TGCGCCAGCAGCCAAGAAGGGGGATCCTCTCGGCAGCCCCAGCATTTT
>NA|TRBJ2-6|NA|TRBV18
CASSQGSNSGANVLTF
TGTGCCAGCTCTCAGGGGTCGAACTCTGGGGCCAACGTCCTGACTTTC
>few|TRBJ2-3|NA|TRBV10-3
CAISEWGVGTGTQYF
TGTGCCATCAGTGAGTGGGGAGTTGGCACAGGTACGCAGTATTTT
>NA|TRBJ1-1|NA|TRBV5-4
CASSLEGRGNTEAFF
TGTGCCAGCAGCTTGGAAGGTAGGGGTAACACTGAAGCTTTCTTT
>NA|TRBJ2-1|TRBD1|TRBV28
CASSFQGADEQFF
TGTGCCAGCAGTTTTCAGGGGGCGGATGAGCAGTTCTTC
>NA|TRBJ2-7|NA|TRBV5-1
CASSLALGAAYEQYF
TGCGCCAGCAGCTTGGCCTTGGGGGCAGCCTACGAGCAGTACTTC
>NA|TRBJ1-2|TRBD1|TRBV2
CASSRKGQGSGDGYTF
TGTGCCAGCAGCCGCAAGGGACAGGGGAGCGGTGATGGCTACACCTTC
>NA|TRBJ1-1|NA|TRBV30
CAWSRPLGGILKAFF
TGTGCCTGGAGTCGACCCCTGGGGGGGATCCTGAAAGCTTTCTTT
>NA|TRBJ2-7|TRBD2|TRBV18
CASSPARGGYEQYF
TGTGCCAGCTCACCGGCCCGGGGGGGCTACGAGCAGTACTTC
>few|TRBJ2-1|NA|TRBV9
CASSVGALQGNEQFF
TGTGCCAGCAGCGTAGGAGCGCTTCAAGGCAATGAGCAGTTCTTC
>NA|TRBJ2-1|TRBD2|TRBV9
CASSVIAGGPAQFF
TGTGCCAGCAGCGTAATAGCGGGAGGACCTGCGCAGTTCTTC
>NA|TRBJ2-7|NA|TRBV10-3
CAISDTDTLAYEQYF
TGTGCCATCAGTGACACGGATACCCTAGCCTACGAGCAGTACTTC
>NA|TRBJ2-7|NA|TRBV27
CASSQFDAASYEQYF
TGTGCCAGCAGCCAATTCGATGCGGCCTCCTACGAGCAGTACTTC
>few|TRBJ2-7|NA|TRBV7-2
CASGRKLSGNEQYF
TGTGCCAGCGGCCGTAAGTTGAGTGGAAACGAGCAGTACTTC
>few|TRBJ1-2|NA|TRBV29-1
CSVDPGRGPGGYTF
TGCAGCGTAGATCCGGGACGGGGGCCCGGGGGCTACACCTTC
>NA|TRBJ2-7|NA|TRBV6-6
CASSPTPRQPKYF
TGTGCCAGCAGTCCTACGCCCCGACAGCCCAAGTACTTC
>NA|TRBJ2-7|TRBD1|TRBV19
CASKRQGSYDEQYF
TGTGCCAGCAAACGACAGGGATCCTACGACGAGCAGTACTTC
>few|TRBJ1-2|TRBD1|TRBV6-5
CASSYTGQAFYGYTF
TGTGCCAGCAGTTATACGGGACAGGCATTCTATGGCTACACCTTC
>few|TRBJ2-5|NA|TRBV7-8
CASSLFVPSGTQYF
TGTGCCAGCAGCTTATTTGTCCCCTCGGGAACCCAGTACTTC
>few|TRBJ1-3|NA|TRBV7-2
CASSLRKPGGNTIYF
TGTGCCAGCAGCTTACGGAAACCGGGGGGAAACACCATATATTTT
>few|TRBJ2-1|NA|TRBV4-2
CASSQDGPWRERANEQFF
TGTGCCAGCAGCCAAGATGGGCCCTGGCGAGAAAGGGCCAATGAGCAGTTCTTC
>NA|TRBJ1-1|NA|TRBV28
CASRGSVEAFF
TGTGCCAGCAGGGGGAGTGTTGAAGCTTTCTTT
>few|TRBJ2-1|NA|TRBV11-1
CASSPRAGTYNEQFF
TGTGCCAGCAGCCCCCGTGCGGGTACCTACAATGAGCAGTTCTTC
>NA|TRBJ1-5|NA|TRBV6-1
CASSSALQTGQPQHF
TGTGCCAGCAGTTCAGCCCTTCAGACGGGACAGCCCCAGCATTTT
>few|TRBJ2-7|NA|TRBV7-3
CASSLGGAEQYF
TGTGCCAGCAGCTTAGGAGGGGCCGAGCAGTACTTC